This passage covers 8 T cell receptor beta chains from one sample sequenced in a study of T-cell reconstitution after alpha-beta-depleted transplantation in children. Construction of the TCRbeta library involved unique molecular identifiers. Using its own MiXCR run on the PCR reads, TCRdb lists one record per CDR3 protein. This repertoire shows about 98,000 distinct CDR3 sequences, 5% to 6% found once; its top ten account for around 5.6%. This specimen was PBMCs, mostly from graft donor cells, taken 60 days after TCRalphabeta/CD19-depleted stem cell transplant. These receptors originate from a female patient aged 2-10 years who had a stem cell transplant for Fanconi anemia, so the T cells may come from the graft donor.

Comments on this clonotype: A much larger clonotype is one base distant, so this may be a read error. V gene TRBV2 combines with J gene TRBJ2-1; TRBD2 might be the D (5 bases). V was shortened by 6 bases and J by 11 bases, with 20 bases between the two germline ends. The CDR3 totals 14 residues. Germline V gene sequence: CDR1 SNHLY, CDR2 FYNNEI. The CDR3 reads CASSPQSGDNQQFF. CDR3 nucleotides: TGTGCCAGCAGCCCCCAGTCCGGGGATAATCAGCAGTTCTTC.

The chain carries TRBV7-2 and TRBJ2-7, with 8 bases that match TRBD2. The CDR3 has 15 residues. V was clipped by 3 bases and J by 3 bases; unmatched bases: 7. Germline-derived CDR1 and CDR2 are SGHTA and FQGNSA. The CDR3 spells CASSFTSGPYYEQYF. The CDR3, as DNA: TGTGCCAGCAGCTTCACTAGCGGTCCCTACTACGAGCAGTACTTC.

This clonotype was found many times. The chain is built from TRBV28 and TRBJ2-5; a weak D match, TRBD2 (6 bases). The CDR3 has 15 amino acids. In germline, CDR1 is MDHEN, CDR2 SYDVKM. Trimming stripped 5 bases from V and 5 bases from J, with 18 bases between. CDR3 protein: CASSDRRGGTETQYF. The CDR3 region has the DNA TGTGCCAGCAGTGACCGGCGGGGAGGTACGGAGACCCAGTACTTC.

In this sample, this clonotype turned up many times. V and J are TRBV28 and TRBJ2-7; TRBD1 might be the D (6 bases). Trimming pared 7 bases from V and 0 bases from J, leaving 25 bases between. Germline V CDR1 and CDR2: MDHEN, SYDVKM. CDR3 length: 18 residues. The CDR3 protein is CASISDGLYRASSYEQYF. The CDR3 DNA follows: TGTGCCAGCATCTCAGACGGCCTGTACAGGGCTTCCTCCTACGAGCAGTACTTC.

The V gene is TRBV5-1, the J gene TRBJ1-1; D uncertain. The CDR3 has 13 amino acids. V gave up 3 bases and J gave up 1 base, with 7 bases separating them. Germline loops: CDR1 SGHRS, CDR2 YFSETQ. CDR3 nucleotides: TGCGCCAGCAGCTCCCCCAGGAACACTGAAGCTTTCTTT. Translating it yields CASSSPRNTEAFF.

This chain uses TRBV20-1 with TRBJ2-3, with 7 bases lining up with TRBD2. V shed 0 bases, J shed 2 bases, and the junction held 5 bases outside the gene matches. The V gene's germline CDR1 is DFQATT and CDR2 SNEGSKA (reference sequence). This CDR3 has 15 residues. The CDR3 protein is CSAREWLADTDTQYF. CDR3 coding DNA: TGCAGTGCTAGAGAGTGGCTAGCGGACACAGATACGCAGTATTTT.

This clonotype was detected only a few times. The chain uses TRBV19 and TRBJ2-1, with 10 bases aligning to TRBD2. Germline V CDR1 and CDR2: LNHDA, SQIVND (reference sequence). V was clipped by 5 bases and J by 6 bases; unmatched bases: 4. This CDR3 is built from 14 residues. CDR3 bases: TGTGCCAGTAGTGGGGCTAGCGGGGGCAATGAGCAGTTCTTC. It yields the protein CASSGASGGNEQFF.

The chain couples TRBV7-3 to TRBJ2-1; D ambiguous. From germline, CDR1 is SGHTA and CDR2 FQGTGA. Trimming pared 0 bases from V and 9 bases from J, leaving 12 bases between. CDR3 length: 14 residues. In nucleotides, the CDR3 is TGTGCCAGCAGCTTAACGGCGGATTCGAGTGAGCAGTTCTTC. Protein product: CASSLTADSSEQFF.